This T cell receptor beta chain was documented in a study of T cells in Graves' hyperthyroidism and ophthalmopathy. Germline CDR1 reads SGHVS; CDR2 reads FQNEAQ. The CDR3 is 13 residues long. Deletions cut 1 base from V and 5 bases from J, with 5 bases between. What was amplified from RNA transcripts were TCR beta CDR3 regions. An initial round of RT-PCR targeting the TCR CDR3 relied on the HTBI primer set. One entry per CDR3 protein, called by TCRdb with MiXCR from the multiplex PCR reads. The sample consists of under 800,000 distinct CDR3 sequences, 12% to 15% of them appearing once. The origin of this receptor is a woman aged 18-29 years with Graves' hyperthyroidism. V is TRBV7-8 and J is TRBJ1-4; unclear D gene. Sequenced sample: blood. The CDR3 bases are TGTGCCAGCAGCTTAGGGTTAAATGAAAAACTGTTTTTT. The encoded protein is CASSLGLNEKLFF.